The subject of this entry is one TCR beta chain. This record belongs to a study of blood T cell repertoires in COVID-19. Cohorts were based on clinical histories the participants reported. CDR1 and CDR2 from the germline V gene are GTSNPN and SVGIG (reference sequence). This CDR3 is 12 amino acids long. V was shortened by 1 base and J by 2 bases, with 4 bases between the two germline ends. Produced via immunoSEQ multiplex PCR; TCRdb's table is partial and in-frame only. The top ten hold approximately 1.5% of the sample, which has approximately 280,000 clones, nearly 90% seen once. The V and J genes are TRBV30 and TRBJ2-3, with unresolved D. Material: PBMCs or T cells enriched from blood (not recorded which). The clonotype comes from a woman aged 18 to 35 with acute COVID-19. The CDR3 DNA sequence: TGTGCCTGGAGTGGGGCCACAGATACGCAGTATTTT. Translating it yields CAWSGATDTQYF.